This TCR beta chain was captured by sequencing in a study of post-analysis software for immune sequencing data. Study results and caveats: Relative to controls, patients had several TRBV segments at higher frequency, with TRBV5-6, TRBV5-1 and TRBV20-1 among these.

Unique molecular identifiers had been added to the TCR beta cDNA libraries. TCRdb analysed the PCR reads with MiXCR anew, one entry per CDR3 protein. The sample has hundreds of thousands of distinct CDR3 sequences; roughly 30% are singletons. Trimming cost V 4 bases and J 5 bases, with 16 bases left between them. CDR1 SGHKS and CDR2 YYEKEE come from the germline V gene (reference sequence). The CDR3 extends over 14 amino acids. As for this clonotype: Its antigen is not identified.

Source material: blood. The chain has TRBV5-5 and TRBJ2-7; D not certain. This receptor was taken from a girl between 5 and 17 years old with multiple sclerosis. The CDR3 here is CASSDRISMDEQYF. The CDR3 nucleotides are TGTGCCAGCAGCGATAGGATTAGCATGGACGAGCAGTACTTC.